The T cell receptor beta chain under discussion was sequenced for a study of T cells in Graves' hyperthyroidism and ophthalmopathy. Notes on the study in general: The model forecast ophthalmopathy, anticipating it by a median around 6.5 months before onset.

The germline gives CDR1 SGHNT, CDR2 YENEEA. The CDR3 runs to 14 residues. After removal of 5 bases from V and 4 bases from J, the junction contained 7 bases not matched to a gene. The patients, who ranged from 18 to 65 in age, presented with newly diagnosed hyperthyroidism lasting under 2 months. It was RNA transcripts that yielded the amplified TCR beta CDR3 regions. An initial round of RT-PCR targeting the TCR CDR3 relied on the HTBI primer set. Using its own MiXCR run on the multiplex PCR reads, TCRdb lists one record per CDR3 protein. The sample has about 840,000 distinct CDR3 sequences, 38% seen once; the top ten hold around 10%. This clonotype was counted many times. Its antigen is still unknown.

The sequenced sample was blood. This chain connects TRBV11-3 to TRBJ1-2; 7 bases map to TRBD1. The TCR comes from a man younger than 30 with Graves' hyperthyroidism. The CDR3 coding sequence is TGTGCCAGCAGCCCCTCGACAGGGCCCTATGGCTACACCTTC. Residues: CASSPSTGPYGYTF.